This paragraph covers one T cell receptor (beta chain) sequence. It lacks a known antigen. Base qualities were left out, and no much larger clone turns up one base away. Receptor libraries were prepared by 5' RACE. Sequencing was performed on an Illumina HiSeq 2000. A universal primer binding site was added through template switching, and the final cDNA carried a unique molecular identifier so that TCR cDNA molecules could be counted accurately. Specific primers in the conserved constant-segment region were used to synthesize first-strand cDNA for the TCR alpha and beta chains. Each cDNA library was double barcoded, with a SMART-Mk sample barcode plus Illumina barcodes, to control for contamination. Two successive PCR steps introduced TruSeq adapter sequences along with Illumina sample barcodes. TCR alpha and beta cDNA libraries were sequenced on the Illumina HiSeq platform with custom primers. The original pipeline was this. MiGEC processed the raw reads to extract unique molecular identifiers, while MiXCR was used to determine the CDR3 positions. For each individual, recombination models were inferred using an EM algorithm with the repgenHMM and IGoR tools. Shared clonotype analysis was performed with the tcR package in R, normalizing sharing by the product of cloneset sizes. Out-of-frame nonproductive sequences were analyzed to study raw recombination free of thymic and clonal selection effects. Using fastp at Q25 and MiXCR, TCRdb reprocessed the public reads and kept productive beta chains. Rows are unified per CDR3 protein, each entry keeping the most common DNA and genes. What appears here as the V and J calls and clone size reflects TCRdb's work, not the paper's. This sample comprises a few hundred thousand distinct CDR3 sequences, under 12% of them detected only once. Clones ranked in the top ten supply 9% to 10% of the sample.

The data belong to a study of identical twins (TCRdb year 2016). About the full investigation: TCR alpha and beta repertoires from monozygotic twins, unrelated adults of various ages and cord blood were deep-sequenced to test whether fetal clonotypes persist. To rule out contamination, the twin experiments were replicated at different times with different library preparation protocols. What the study reported, not specific to this receptor: Invariant T cells such as MAIT and iNKT could partly confound zero-insertion analyses, although diverse VJ usage argued against such confounding for most clonotypes. Conclusions relied on cross-sectional statistical analysis, since the same donors could not be followed over many years. A weaker excess of twin sharing was found in beta out-of-frame sequences because the signal-to-noise ratio was lowered by fewer shared sequences. Compared with coincidental sharing between unrelated individuals, out-of-frame TCR alpha sequences shared between twins had an excess of sequences with low generation probability. Recombination models systematically underestimated out-of-frame TCR alpha sharing in monozygotic twins but agreed with sharing between unrelated individuals. Abundant cord blood beta clonotypes had fewer insertions, young adult naive repertoires showed a similar but weaker trend, and memory repertoires showed no such trend.

CDR1 and CDR2, per the germline V gene, are KGHSH and LQKENI. The CDR3, cysteine through phenylalanine, is 15 amino acids long. Kept here is only the CDR3 DNA, which spans 45 bases and is read in frame from base 1. V sheds 1 base and J sheds 1 base, leaving 9 bases between their ends. Only healthy Caucasian donors were included. Miltenyi CD45RO+ enrichment and human naive T-cell isolation kits were used to isolate memory (CD45RO+) and naive T cells from PBMC. The sequenced material came from memory T cells sorted from blood. Per the publication, the cell subset or site label means: CD45RO+ enriched T cells. This sequence originates from a man aged 45 to 65 in good health. This receptor chain uses TRBV18 and TRBJ2-3; the D gene assignment is ambiguous. The sequenced DNA is TGTGCCAGCTCACCACTGGCCACTGGCACAGATACGCAGTATTTT. It encodes CASSPLATGTDTQYF.